These 21 T cell receptor beta chains share one sample of origin, sequenced in a study of technical replicates of blood from a handful of donors. Repertoires were generated with immunoSEQ multiplex PCR, while TCRdb's copy carries only in-frame clones and drops some. The sample lists more than 45,000 clones, 90% to 95% occurring once. Specimen: PBMCs. The receptor set was obtained from a human donor in good health. Some clones in this sample may be carry-over from other donors' samples.

A word on this clone: Other DNA sequences from this sample encode an identical CDR3 as well. The rearrangement joins TRBV7-2 to TRBJ2-3, with D unclear. V was clipped by 5 bases and J by 4 bases, with 7 bases between them. The germline CDR1 and CDR2 sequences are SGHTA and FQGNSA. This CDR3 region has 12 residues. CDR3 loop: CASSPQSDTQYF. CDR3 nucleotide sequence: TGTGCCAGCAGCCCGCAGTCAGATACGCAGTATTTT.

This chain connects TRBV27 to TRBJ1-5; D unresolved. The CDR3 has 15 amino acids. Germline CDR1 MNHEY, CDR2 SMNVEV (reference sequence). The V and J ends lost 0 bases and 3 bases respectively, with 9 bases between them. The CDR3 loop is CASSLSAVLNQPQHF. Here the CDR3 DNA reads TGTGCCAGCAGTTTATCAGCGGTCCTCAATCAGCCCCAGCATTTT.

The chain links TRBV30 to TRBJ2-5, with 7 bases matching TRBD2. This CDR3 is built from 14 residues. Germline V CDR1 and CDR2: GTSNPN, SVGIG (reference sequence). Unmatched junction bases numbered 6, after V lost 0 bases and J lost 5 bases. The CDR3 protein is CAWSVRGRVETQYF. DNA of the CDR3: TGTGCCTGGAGTGTACGGGGGAGGGTCGAGACCCAGTACTTC.

The V call is TRBV4-2, the J call TRBJ1-5, with 7 bases lining up with TRBD1. CDR3 size: 16 residues. CDR1 is LGHNA and CDR2 is YNFKEQ in the germline V gene. The J segment lost 6 bases and the V segment lost 0 bases, leaving 8 bases of the junction unmatched. CDR3 residues: CASSQDLEAGGQPQHF. The CDR3 DNA follows: TGTGCCAGCAGCCAAGATTTGGAGGCAGGGGGTCAGCCCCAGCATTTT.

The V call is TRBV10-3, the J call TRBJ2-3, with 7 nucleotides matching TRBD1. CDR1 is ENHRY and CDR2 is SYGVKD in the germline V gene. The CDR3 sequence is 16 residues long. V trimming: 3 bases; J trimming: 1 base; junction bases outside the gene matches: 7. Here the CDR3 reads CAISDSTGRGTDTQYF. DNA of the CDR3: TGTGCCATCAGTGATTCGACAGGGCGGGGCACAGATACGCAGTATTTT.

V usage is TRBV6-1 and J usage is TRBJ2-3; 8 nucleotides match TRBD2. J was trimmed by 6 bases and V by 10 bases; bases with no gene match: 9. The CDR3 has 13 amino acids. Germline V gives CDR1 MNHNS, CDR2 SASEGT. Here the CDR3 DNA reads TGTGCCAACGGGGGGGGGACCGGGGATACGCAGTATTTT. This gives the protein CANGGGTGDTQYF.

The CDR3 bases are TGTGCCAGCAGCTCAGGGGAGGAGCAGTACTTC. Its translation: CASSSGEEQYF. This chain joins TRBV11-3 and TRBJ2-7, with D maybe TRBD1 (6 bases). CDR3 length: 11 amino acids. CDR1 SGHNT and CDR2 YENEEA come from the germline V gene. The V and J ends lost 4 bases and 7 bases respectively, with 8 bases between them. Full variable domain (remainder filled in from reference TRBV11-3 and TRBJ2-7): EAGVVQSPRYKIIEKKQPVAFWCNPISGHNTLYWYLQNLGQGPELLIRYENEEAVDDSQLPKDRFSAERLKGVDSTLKIQPAELGDSAVYLCASSSGEEQYFGPGTRLTVT.

The gene calls are TRBV11-3 and TRBJ2-2; perhaps TRBD1 as D (5 bases). The V end lost 3 bases, the J end lost 7 bases, and 9 bases lay between the germline ends. The CDR3 runs to 13 residues. Germline values: CDR1 SGHNT, CDR2 YENEEA. The CDR3 sequence is CASSLQGVGELFF. The CDR3 nucleotides read TGTGCCAGCAGCTTGCAGGGTGTCGGGGAGCTGTTTTTT.

The chain couples TRBV27 to TRBJ2-3; TRBD2 agrees at 7 bases. This CDR3 spans 15 amino acids. Germline values: CDR1 MNHEY, CDR2 SMNVEV (reference sequence). The V and J ends lost 3 bases and 3 bases, in that order; junction bases with no gene match: 6. CDR3 bases: TGTGCCAGCAGTTTGGGAGGACTAGGGACAGATACGCAGTATTTT. As protein: CASSLGGLGTDTQYF.

The chain couples TRBV27 to TRBJ2-1; 10 nucleotides line up with TRBD2. Germline V gene lookup returns CDR1 MNHEY and CDR2 SMNVEV (reference sequence). This CDR3 has 16 amino acids. The ends lost 6 bases at V and 9 bases at J; junction bases unmatched: 14. This chain's CDR3 is CASSQGETSGWGEQFF. The DNA of the CDR3 is TGTGCCAGCAGCCAAGGGGAGACTAGCGGGTGGGGTGAGCAGTTCTTC.

This rearrangement joins TRBV29-1 to TRBJ2-1; 11 bases match TRBD2. Germline assignment: CDR1 SQVTM and CDR2 ANQGSEA. The V segment lost 5 bases and the J segment 6 bases; nucleotides outside the gene matches: 6. The CDR3 runs to 14 residues. The CDR3 is CSVTSGRGSNEQFF. CDR3 DNA: TGCAGCGTTACTAGCGGGAGAGGGTCCAATGAGCAGTTCTTC.

The chain employs TRBV5-1 and TRBJ2-1; TRBD1 matches 9 bases. The germline CDR1 and CDR2 sequences are SGHRS and YFSETQ. The CDR3 length is 15 residues. The junction had 7 bases not matched to a gene; V was cut back by 0 bases and J by 9 bases. The CDR3 spells CASSLGGGGQGEQFF. The CDR3 region has the DNA TGCGCCAGCAGCTTGGGAGGAGGGGGACAGGGTGAGCAGTTCTTC.

The chain carries TRBV18 and TRBJ2-7; 7 bases agree with TRBD2. Per the germline V gene, CDR1 is KGHSH and CDR2 is LQKENI. The V segment lost 6 bases and the J segment 3 bases; nucleotides outside the gene matches: 5. The length of the CDR3 is 13 residues. The CDR3 nucleotides read TGTGCCAGCTCCTCTGGGGGGGGCTACGAGCAGTACTTC. Translation gives CASSSGGGYEQYF.

This clone has more than one count but fewer than ten. This chain links TRBV5-5 with TRBJ1-5; maybe TRBD1 (5 bases). Germline V gene data show CDR1 as SGHKS and CDR2 as YYEKEE (reference sequence). The CDR3 is made up of 17 amino acids. Trimming removed 1 base from V and 0 bases from J, with 14 bases in between. Here the CDR3 reads CASSLSTGEYSNQPQHF. Written as DNA, the CDR3 is TGTGCCAGCAGCTTGTCCACAGGAGAATATAGCAATCAGCCCCAGCATTTT.

This chain links TRBV7-8 with TRBJ2-5, with TRBD1 as a possible D gene (6 bases). Per germline, CDR1 SGHVS and CDR2 FQNEAQ. CDR3 size: 15 residues. V was trimmed by 10 bases and J by 4 bases, leaving 22 bases between them. DNA of the CDR3: TGTGCCACCATACAGGGTGTTCGGTTAGGAGAGACCCAGTACTTC. Residues: CATIQGVRLGETQYF. Looking up the rest from reference TRBV7-8 and TRBJ2-5 gives the full variable domain: GAGVSQSPRYKVAKRGQDVALRCDPISGHVSLFWYQQALGQGPEFLTYFQNEAQLDKSGLPSDRFFAERPEGSVSTLKIQRTQQEDSAVYLCATIQGVRLGETQYFGPGTRLLVL.

This clone was counted a single time. This sequence joins TRBV15 and TRBJ2-7; TRBD1 agrees at 9 bases. The length of the CDR3 is 15 residues. CDR1 and CDR2 (germline): LNHNV, YYDKDF (reference sequence). The J segment lost 1 base and the V segment lost 5 bases, leaving 6 bases of the junction unmatched. The CDR3 sequence: CATSPRQGGSYEQYF. The CDR3 nucleotides are TGTGCCACCAGCCCTCGACAGGGGGGATCCTACGAGCAGTACTTC.

The chain recombines TRBV19 with TRBJ2-5; D is unresolved. V shed 0 bases and J shed 2 bases, with 4 bases lying between them. Germline CDR1 reads LNHDA; CDR2 reads SQIVND (reference sequence). This CDR3 is 13 amino acids long. CDR3: CASSIERQETQYF. The CDR3 DNA reads TGTGCCAGTAGTATAGAGCGGCAAGAGACCCAGTACTTC. The full variable domain, rest sourced from reference TRBV19 and TRBJ2-5, is DGGITQSPKYLFRKEGQNVTLSCEQNLNHDAMYWYRQDPGQGLRLIYYSQIVNDFQKGDIAEGYSVSREKKESFPLTVTSAQKNPTAFYLCASSIERQETQYFGPGTRLLVL.

Turning to this clone: The junction does not match germline at one end; this may be a read error. The J gene is TRBJ2-6, the V gene TRBV5-4, with D possibly TRBD2 on 6 matching bases. Germline assignment: CDR1 SGHNT and CDR2 YYREEE (reference sequence). There are 16 residues in the CDR3. As DNA, the CDR3 is TGCGCCAGCAGCCAAGATAGCGGCTCTGGGGCCAACGTCCTGACTTTC. This codes for CASSQDSGSGANVLTF. Filled out from reference TRBV5-4 and TRBJ2-6, the complete variable domain reads ETGVTQSPTHLIKTRGQQVTLRCSSQSGHNTVSWYQQALGQGPQFIFQYYREEENGRGNFPPRFSGLQFPNYSSELNVNALELDDSALYLCASSQDSGSGANVLTFGAGSRLTVL.

The chain couples TRBV18 to TRBJ2-7; D not certain. The CDR3 extends over 14 amino acids. The V gene lost 2 bases and the J gene lost 2 bases, with 10 bases spanning the gap. The germline V gene has CDR1 KGHSH and CDR2 LQKENI. The CDR3 here is CASSPEAVTYEQYF. CDR3 nucleotide sequence: TGTGCCAGCTCACCAGAGGCCGTGACCTACGAGCAGTACTTC.

The V gene is TRBV6-1, the J gene TRBJ1-1, with 8 bases lining up with TRBD1. CDR3 length: 14 residues. V was pared by 11 bases and J by 0 bases, with 8 bases of the junction left unmatched. The germline gives CDR1 MNHNS, CDR2 SASEGT. The CDR3 protein is CASWDRPMNTEAFF. The CDR3 coding sequence is TGTGCCTCCTGGGACAGGCCCATGAACACTGAAGCTTTCTTT.

V and J are TRBV9 and TRBJ2-1; the D is unclear. Trimming cost V 0 bases and J 2 bases, with 6 bases left between them. Germline-derived CDR1 and CDR2 are SGDLS and YYNGEE. The CDR3 sequence is 14 residues long. CDR3 in DNA: TGTGCCAGCAGCGTAGGGCAGACCTACAATGAGCAGTTCTTC. Encoded protein: CASSVGQTYNEQFF.